A selection of T cell receptor beta chains follows, all from one sample in a study of radiotherapy plus CTLA-4 blockade in lung cancer. Some clones are missing from TCRdb's copy, which holds only in-frame ones; the method was immunoSEQ multiplex PCR. The table has 85,000 to 90,000 clones, more than 85% seen once; the top ten hold approximately 15%. The sample in question was peripheral blood, obtained from a patient treated with radiotherapy plus ipilimumab. Every receptor here comes from a human donor with non-small cell lung cancer that progressed on radiotherapy plus ipilimumab. Both conserved end residues are part of each CDR3. Fields, in order: J gene, clone size, D gene, V gene, CDR3 protein, CDR3 DNA. A D gene is named only where the DNA matches it firmly. Clone size is stated in some rows and not others, as once, few, many or a class when expanded.

J gene: TRBJ1-2
clone size: -
D gene: TRBD1
V gene: TRBV4-2
CDR3 protein: CASSRDRGENYGYTF
CDR3 DNA: TGTGCCAGCAGCCGGGACAGGGGGGAGAACTATGGCTACACCTTC

J gene: TRBJ2-4
clone size: -
D gene: -
V gene: TRBV20-1
CDR3 protein: CSASRANIQYF
CDR3 DNA: TGCAGTGCTAGCAGGGCAAACATTCAGTACTTC

J gene: TRBJ2-2
clone size: -
D gene: -
V gene: TRBV5-1
CDR3 protein: CASSLGQTRSTGELFF
CDR3 DNA: TGCGCCAGCAGCTTAGGACAGACCCGGAGCACCGGGGAGCTGTTTTTT

J gene: TRBJ2-7
clone size: once
D gene: TRBD2
V gene: TRBV23-1
CDR3 protein: CASQEEGGEQYF
CDR3 DNA: TGCGCCAGCCAAGAAGAGGGAGGGGAGCAGTACTTC

J gene: TRBJ1-2
clone size: -
D gene: -
V gene: TRBV18
CDR3 protein: CASSPQQGSGDGYTF
CDR3 DNA: TGTGCCAGCTCACCGCAACAGGGTTCGGGGGATGGCTACACCTTC

J gene: TRBJ2-1
clone size: few
D gene: TRBD1
V gene: TRBV29-1
CDR3 protein: CSVRTTGQGYNEQFF
CDR3 DNA: TGCAGCGTCCGAACAACGGGACAGGGCTACAATGAGCAGTTCTTC

J gene: TRBJ1-3
clone size: -
D gene: TRBD1
V gene: TRBV5-1
CDR3 protein: CASSLEAGGGNTIYF
CDR3 DNA: TGCGCCAGCAGCTTGGAGGCAGGGGGCGGAAACACCATATATTTT

J gene: TRBJ1-1
clone size: once
D gene: -
V gene: TRBV19
CDR3 protein: CASSSQGSGSTEAFF
CDR3 DNA: TGTGCCAGTAGTTCACAGGGAAGCGGGAGCACTGAAGCTTTCTTT

J gene: TRBJ2-2
clone size: -
D gene: -
V gene: TRBV7-2
CDR3 protein: CASSPQRRTGELFF
CDR3 DNA: TGTGCCAGCAGCCCCCAGCGGCGCACCGGGGAGCTGTTTTTT

J gene: TRBJ2-5
clone size: -
D gene: TRBD2
V gene: TRBV5-1
CDR3 protein: CASSSPEAGGLETQYF
CDR3 DNA: TGCGCCAGCAGCTCTCCGGAGGCGGGGGGGCTAGAGACCCAGTACTTC

J gene: TRBJ2-5
clone size: -
D gene: -
V gene: TRBV5-1
CDR3 protein: CASSLDLAGETQYF
CDR3 DNA: TGCGCCAGCAGCTTGGATCTAGCCGGGGAGACCCAGTACTTC

J gene: TRBJ2-7
clone size: -
D gene: -
V gene: TRBV20-1
CDR3 protein: CSASGDYEQYF
CDR3 DNA: TGCAGTGCTAGTGGGGACTACGAGCAGTACTTC

J gene: TRBJ2-3
clone size: -
D gene: -
V gene: TRBV27
CDR3 protein: CASSLGAPSWGDTQYF
CDR3 DNA: TGTGCCAGCAGTTTGGGGGCCCCAAGTTGGGGGGATACGCAGTATTTT

J gene: TRBJ2-3
clone size: -
D gene: TRBD2
V gene: TRBV9
CDR3 protein: CASSSLSGTSGGTSTDTQYF
CDR3 DNA: TGTGCCAGCAGCTCTCTATCCGGGACTAGCGGGGGAACTAGCACAGATACGCAGTATTTT

J gene: TRBJ2-2
clone size: -
D gene: TRBD2
V gene: TRBV5-1
CDR3 protein: CASSFGGSETGELFF
CDR3 DNA: TGCGCCAGCAGCTTCGGCGGGAGTGAAACCGGGGAGCTGTTTTTT

J gene: TRBJ2-7
clone size: -
D gene: TRBD1
V gene: TRBV5-4
CDR3 protein: CASSLAGQESYEQYF
CDR3 DNA: TGTGCCAGCAGCTTGGCCGGACAGGAGTCCTACGAGCAGTACTTC

J gene: TRBJ1-6
clone size: -
D gene: -
V gene: TRBV28
CDR3 protein: CASTPGTVASPLHF
CDR3 DNA: TGTGCCAGCACCCCTGGGACCGTTGCTTCACCCCTCCACTTT

J gene: TRBJ2-7
clone size: -
D gene: TRBD1
V gene: TRBV6-1
CDR3 protein: CASILGTGIYEQYF
CDR3 DNA: TGTGCCAGCATTCTTGGGACAGGGATCTACGAGCAGTACTTC

J gene: TRBJ2-2
clone size: -
D gene: -
V gene: TRBV29-1
CDR3 protein: CSVDRANTGELFF
CDR3 DNA: TGCAGCGTTGACAGGGCGAACACCGGGGAGCTGTTTTTT

J gene: TRBJ1-4
clone size: -
D gene: -
V gene: TRBV5-5
CDR3 protein: CTSSLGVTGTEKLFF
CDR3 DNA: TGTACCAGCAGCTTGGGGGTAACAGGGACTGAAAAACTGTTTTTT

J gene: TRBJ1-3
clone size: -
D gene: TRBD1
V gene: TRBV6-6
CDR3 protein: CASSQGARGNTIYF
CDR3 DNA: TGTGCCAGCAGTCAGGGGGCGAGGGGAAACACCATATATTTT

J gene: TRBJ1-2
clone size: -
D gene: -
V gene: TRBV25-1
CDR3 protein: CASSNPGTTNYGYTF
CDR3 DNA: TGTGCCAGCAGTAATCCCGGGACGACTAACTATGGCTACACCTTC

J gene: TRBJ2-7
clone size: -
D gene: TRBD2
V gene: TRBV5-1
CDR3 protein: CASSLNEAGVYEQYF
CDR3 DNA: TGCGCCAGCAGCTTGAATGAAGCGGGGGTGTACGAGCAGTACTTC

J gene: TRBJ1-5
clone size: -
D gene: TRBD1
V gene: TRBV6-6
CDR3 protein: CASSTWDRGSNQPQHF
CDR3 DNA: TGTGCCAGCAGTACCTGGGACAGGGGAAGCAATCAGCCCCAGCATTTT

J gene: TRBJ1-1
clone size: -
D gene: TRBD1
V gene: TRBV6-1
CDR3 protein: CASTLQGRAFF
CDR3 DNA: TGTGCCAGCACCCTACAGGGGCGGGCTTTCTTT

J gene: TRBJ1-3
clone size: -
D gene: TRBD1
V gene: TRBV4-1
CDR3 protein: CASSGTGGAIDHRIYF
CDR3 DNA: TGCGCCAGCAGCGGGACAGGGGGCGCGATAGATCACCGGATATATTTT

J gene: TRBJ1-2
clone size: -
D gene: TRBD1
V gene: TRBV5-1
CDR3 protein: CASSPKGSGGHYGYTF
CDR3 DNA: TGCGCCAGCAGCCCAAAAGGATCAGGGGGGCACTATGGCTACACCTTC

J gene: TRBJ2-7
clone size: once
D gene: -
V gene: TRBV5-4
CDR3 protein: CASNLEGKQYF
CDR3 DNA: TGTGCCAGCAACTTAGAGGGCAAGCAGTACTTC

J gene: TRBJ1-5
clone size: -
D gene: TRBD1
V gene: TRBV5-1
CDR3 protein: CASSFSGGVNQPQHF
CDR3 DNA: TGCGCCAGCAGCTTCTCAGGGGGCGTCAATCAGCCCCAGCATTTT

J gene: TRBJ2-2
clone size: -
D gene: TRBD1
V gene: TRBV4-2
CDR3 protein: CASSLSTGGNTGELFF
CDR3 DNA: TGTGCCAGCAGCCTATCGACAGGGGGTAACACCGGGGAGCTGTTTTTT

J gene: TRBJ2-7
clone size: few
D gene: -
V gene: TRBV2
CDR3 protein: CASSVGETYEQYF
CDR3 DNA: TGTGCCAGCAGTGTCGGGGAAACCTACGAGCAGTACTTC

J gene: TRBJ2-1
clone size: -
D gene: -
V gene: TRBV6-5
CDR3 protein: CASSQGGEQFF
CDR3 DNA: TGTGCCAGCAGTCAGGGTGGTGAGCAGTTCTTC

J gene: TRBJ2-5
clone size: -
D gene: TRBD1
V gene: TRBV28
CDR3 protein: CASSPAGTATQETQYF
CDR3 DNA: TGTGCCAGCAGTCCTGCTGGGACAGCTACACAAGAGACCCAGTACTTC

J gene: TRBJ2-2
clone size: -
D gene: -
V gene: TRBV4-2
CDR3 protein: CASSQGSGNTGELFF
CDR3 DNA: TGTGCCAGCAGCCAAGGGTCGGGCAACACCGGGGAGCTGTTTTTT